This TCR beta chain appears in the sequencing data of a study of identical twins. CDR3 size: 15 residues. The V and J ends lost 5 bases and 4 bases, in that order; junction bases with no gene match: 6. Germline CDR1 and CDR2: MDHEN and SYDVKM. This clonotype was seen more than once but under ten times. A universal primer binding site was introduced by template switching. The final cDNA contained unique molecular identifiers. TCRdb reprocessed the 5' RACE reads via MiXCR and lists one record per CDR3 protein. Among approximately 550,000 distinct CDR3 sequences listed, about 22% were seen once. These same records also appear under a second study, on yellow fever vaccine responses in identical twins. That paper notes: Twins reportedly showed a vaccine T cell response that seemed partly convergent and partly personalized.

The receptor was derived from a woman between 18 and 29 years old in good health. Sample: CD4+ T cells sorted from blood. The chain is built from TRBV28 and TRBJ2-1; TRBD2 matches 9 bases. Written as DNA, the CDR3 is TGTGCCAGCAGTATAGCGGGAGACTCTTACAATGAGCAGTTCTTC. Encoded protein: CASSIAGDSYNEQFF.